This T cell receptor beta chain is drawn from a study of response to subunit inactivated influenza vaccine (dated by TCRdb to 2017 to 2018). Study-level background: To follow how T cells responded to a trivalent subunit inactivated influenza vaccine, the researchers relied on deep quantitative profiling of the T cell receptor repertoire.

Worth noting for this clonotype: Its antigen is not yet known. No base quality information exists; no much larger clone differs at one position.

What the research found in general, with its limitations: The authors suggested that each seasonal influenza vaccination may recruit only a limited number of new T cells.

The library came from RT-PCR. Sequenced on an Illumina HiSeq 2500. TCRdb reprocessing: public reads trimmed at Q25 with fastp, clones called with MiXCR, in-frame beta chains kept. CDR3 protein sequences are deduplicated, and each keeps its most common genes and DNA. Recorded for this sample are approximately 490,000 distinct CDR3 sequences; approximately 7.7% of them occurred a single time. Around 13% of the sample is taken by the ten largest. As encoded in the germline V gene, CDR1 is LGHNA while CDR2 is YNFKEQ. The CDR3 starts with the cysteine, ends with the phenylalanine, and has 14 residues. CDR3 DNA is the only sequence kept; it has 42 bases, read in frame from the first base. Trimming takes 0 bases from V and 4 bases from J, and the germline ends sit 6 bases apart.

Sequencing was performed on PBMCs from blood, taken approximately 25 months after vaccination. The sequence came from a man between 45 and 75 years old who received an inactivated influenza vaccine. Donor details come from another sample of the same person, matched by shared clones. The rearranged segments are TRBV4-2 and TRBJ2-2; the D gene cannot be resolved reliably. The nucleotides are TGTGCCAGCAGCCAAGACCCGGTCACCGGGGAGCTGTTTTTT. Its translation reads: CASSQDPVTGELFF.